Sequencing of this T cell receptor beta chain was carried out in a study of CD8 T cells in Susac syndrome. The RNA input was roughly 0.45 to 1 ug, and it was reverse transcribed with random hexamers. Amplification of TCR beta CDR3 was carried out by immunoSEQ multiplex PCR, which covered 54 Vbeta and 13 Jbeta segments. TCRdb used MiXCR to reprocess the immunoSEQ multiplex PCR reads, holding one entry per CDR3 protein. The table has a few hundred thousand distinct CDR3 sequences, 85% to 95% seen once. In blood CD8+ and CD4+ T cells, TCR beta underwent sequencing. The CDR3 length is 13 residues. V lost 6 bases, J lost 4 bases, and 12 bases lay in between. In germline, CDR1 is MNHEY, CDR2 SVGAGI.

The TCR sequence derives from a human donor with multiple sclerosis. Sequenced material: CD4+ T cells from PBMCs. The chain employs TRBV6-5 and TRBJ1-2; the D gene is possibly TRBD1 (5 bases). The CDR3 bases are TGTGCCAGCAGCCGGACACCGATCTATGGCTACACCTTC. It codes for CASSRTPIYGYTF.